Following are 13 T cell receptor beta chains from one sample sequenced in a study of STAT3 mutations in large granular lymphocyte leukemia. General study findings and limits: At least one immunodominant TCR beta clonotype appeared in every T-cell large granular lymphocyte leukemia patient.

These receptors' antigens are unknown. The data were produced by immunoSEQ multiplex PCR, yet TCRdb's version contains in-frame clones alone and is incomplete. Among 6,500 to 8,000 clones, 45% to 60% were seen once, and the ten largest hold approximately 76%. Sequencing used peripheral blood mononuclear cells. The receptors stem from a boy younger than 18 with T-cell large granular lymphocyte leukemia. Some clones in this sample may be carry-over from other donors' samples.

This clone was picked up a small number of times. The CDR3 reads CASSLGQVNTEAFF. In DNA, the CDR3 is TGTGCCAGCAGCTTAGGACAGGTGAACACTGAAGCTTTCTTT. This chain connects TRBV13 to TRBJ1-1; tentatively, D is TRBD1 (5 bases). The CDR3 consists of 14 residues. Germline V CDR1 and CDR2: PRHDT, FYEKMQ (reference sequence). V dropped 0 bases and J dropped 0 bases, with 5 bases sitting between them.

This clone came up a few times. The V gene is TRBV6-5, the J gene TRBJ1-1; D unclear. V was trimmed by 5 bases and J by 5 bases, leaving 12 bases between them. Looked up from germline, CDR1 is MNHEY and CDR2 is SVGAGI. This CDR3 is built from 13 residues. The CDR3 bases are TGTGCCAGCAGTAGGGCGGGGTGGACTGAAGCTTTCTTT. Encoded protein: CASSRAGWTEAFF.

The V and J genes are TRBV5-6 and TRBJ2-5, with TRBD1 matching over 8 bases. Germline values: CDR1 SGHDT, CDR2 YYEEEE. The CDR3 is made up of 16 amino acids. Unmatched junction bases numbered 8, after V lost 0 bases and J lost 4 bases. The CDR3 nucleotides read TGTGCCAGCAGCTTGGGGGGACAGGAGCCCCGAGAGACCCAGTACTTC. Protein product: CASSLGGQEPRETQYF. The variable domain in full, completed from reference TRBV5-6 and TRBJ2-5, reads DAGVTQSPTHLIKTRGQQVTLRCSPKSGHDTVSWYQQALGQGPQFIFQYYEEEERQRGNFPDRFSGHQFPNYSSELNVNALLLGDSALYLCASSLGGQEPRETQYFGPGTRLLVL.

The V and J genes are TRBV4-1 and TRBJ1-5, with a tentative D call TRBD1 (5 bases). CDR1 is MGHRA, CDR2 YSYEKL, per germline. CDR3 length: 15 amino acids. V was clipped by 2 bases and J by 1 base, with 9 bases between them. In DNA, the CDR3 is TGCGCCAGCAGCCAATGGGAGGGGAGCAATCAGCCCCAGCATTTT. This codes for CASSQWEGSNQPQHF.

The gene calls are TRBV7-9 and TRBJ2-7, with TRBD1 identical over 10 bases. The germline V gene encodes CDR1 SEHNR and CDR2 FQNEAQ (reference sequence). The CDR3 covers 13 residues. With V trimmed by 4 bases and J by 3 bases, 0 bases remained unmatched. The CDR3 is CASSWDRGYEQYF. CDR3 sequence (DNA): TGTGCCAGCAGCTGGGACAGGGGCTACGAGCAGTACTTC.

The J gene is TRBJ1-6, the V gene TRBV6-1; 8 bases align to TRBD1. There are 15 residues in the CDR3. V was clipped by 4 bases and J by 3 bases; unmatched bases: 2. Germline CDR1 and CDR2: MNHNS and SASEGT. The DNA for the CDR3 is TGTGCCAGCAGTGCCGGGACAGGCTATAATTCACCCCTCCACTTT. Its translation is CASSAGTGYNSPLHF.

The rearrangement links TRBV5-1 to TRBJ2-6, with D hard to call. Germline CDR1 reads SGHRS; CDR2 reads YFSETQ. Trimming cost V 4 bases and J 3 bases, with 8 bases left between them. This CDR3 has 14 residues. CDR3 sequence: CASSPIIGANVLTF. CDR3 nucleotide sequence: TGCGCCAGCAGCCCCATTATTGGGGCCAACGTCCTGACTTTC.

This clone was counted a few times. The chain uses TRBV9 and TRBJ2-7, with TRBD2 identical over 8 bases. V lost 0 bases, J lost 3 bases, and 5 bases stayed unmatched. The V gene's germline CDR1 is SGDLS and CDR2 YYNGEE. The CDR3 sequence is 15 residues long. The CDR3 protein is CASSVASGSNYEQYF. CDR3 coding DNA: TGTGCCAGCAGCGTAGCGAGCGGGAGTAACTACGAGCAGTACTTC.

This clone occurred once. The CDR3 coding sequence is TGTGCCAGCAACGGGTTTGGCCAGCCCCAGCATTTT. Translation: CASNGFGQPQHF. The chain has TRBV6-6 and TRBJ1-5; D is ambiguous. The germline gives CDR1 MNHNY, CDR2 SVGAGI (reference sequence). The CDR3 has 12 residues. The V gene lost 7 bases and the J gene lost 7 bases, with 11 bases spanning the gap.

There are a few counts of this clone. The genes are TRBV5-4 and TRBJ2-7; D tentatively reads TRBD1 or TRBD2 (5 bases each). The CDR3 totals 14 residues. CDR1 is SGHNT, CDR2 YYREEE, per germline (reference sequence). Trimming removed 4 bases from V and 2 bases from J, with 13 bases in between. The CDR3 protein is CASSQGRGAYEQYF. CDR3 DNA sequence: TGTGCCAGCAGCCAGGGACGGGGAGCCTACGAGCAGTACTTC.

The J gene is TRBJ2-3, the V gene TRBV7-9; possible D gene TRBD2, 6 bases. Per germline, CDR1 SEHNR and CDR2 FQNEAQ (reference sequence). This CDR3 region has 16 residues. Trimming shortened V by 1 base and J by 4 bases, and 15 bases separated the two germline ends. CDR3 region: CASSLGGGAGSDTQYF. CDR3 bases: TGTGCCAGCAGCTTAGGAGGCGGGGCCGGATCAGATACGCAGTATTTT.

The rearrangement joins TRBV10-3 to TRBJ2-7; 8 positions agree with TRBD1. V lost 2 bases and J lost 4; bases outside the gene matches: 1. Germline V CDR1 and CDR2: ENHRY, SYGVKD. The CDR3 length is 13 residues. CDR3 region: CAISERTGYEQYF. In DNA, the CDR3 is TGTGCCATCAGTGAGCGGACAGGGTACGAGCAGTACTTC.

The CDR3 sequence is CASSLPGTGGGSSYEQYF. CDR3 nucleotides: TGTGCCAGCAGCTTGCCCGGGACAGGGGGCGGAAGCTCCTACGAGCAGTACTTC. The chain links TRBV5-6 to TRBJ2-7; 12 nucleotides match TRBD1. The CDR3 has 18 amino acids. The germline CDR1 and CDR2 sequences are SGHDT and YYEEEE. The V gene end was trimmed by 1 base and the J gene end by 0 bases; junction bases not matched to a gene: 8.